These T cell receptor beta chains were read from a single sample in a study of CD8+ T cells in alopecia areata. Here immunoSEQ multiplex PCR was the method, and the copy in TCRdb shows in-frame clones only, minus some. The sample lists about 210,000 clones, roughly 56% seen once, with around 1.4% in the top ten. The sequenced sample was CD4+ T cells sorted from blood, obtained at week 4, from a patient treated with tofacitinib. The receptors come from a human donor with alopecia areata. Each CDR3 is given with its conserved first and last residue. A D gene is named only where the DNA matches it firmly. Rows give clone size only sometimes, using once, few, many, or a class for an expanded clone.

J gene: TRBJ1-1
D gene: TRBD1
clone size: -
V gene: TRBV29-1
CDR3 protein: CSVSRGPNTEAFF
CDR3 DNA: TGCAGCGTTTCCAGGGGGCCGAACACTGAAGCTTTCTTT

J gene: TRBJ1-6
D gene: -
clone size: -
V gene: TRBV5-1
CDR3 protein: CASSPSPPLHF
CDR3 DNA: TGCGCCAGCAGCCCATCCCCACCCCTCCACTTT

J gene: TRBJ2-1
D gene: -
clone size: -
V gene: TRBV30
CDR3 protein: CAWTRSTVEQFF
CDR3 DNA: TGTGCCTGGACCCGAAGCACAGTTGAGCAGTTCTTC

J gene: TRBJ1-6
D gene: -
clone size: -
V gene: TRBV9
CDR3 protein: CASSVASHNSPLHF
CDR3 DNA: TGTGCCAGCAGCGTAGCAAGTCATAATTCACCCCTCCACTTT

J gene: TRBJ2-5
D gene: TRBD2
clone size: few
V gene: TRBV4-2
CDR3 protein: CASSQERAGTQETQYF
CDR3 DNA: TGTGCCAGCAGCCAAGAAAGAGCGGGGACCCAAGAGACCCAGTACTTC

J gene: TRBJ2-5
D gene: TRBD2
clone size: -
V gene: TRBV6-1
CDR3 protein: CASSEDRFSAGGPLRETQYF
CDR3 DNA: TGTGCCAGCAGTGAAGATCGGTTCAGCGCGGGGGGGCCGCTTCGAGAGACCCAGTACTTC

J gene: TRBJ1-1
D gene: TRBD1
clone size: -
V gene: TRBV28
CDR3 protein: CASSSRGLKAFF
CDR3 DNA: TGTGCCAGCAGCTCCAGGGGGCTCAAAGCTTTCTTT

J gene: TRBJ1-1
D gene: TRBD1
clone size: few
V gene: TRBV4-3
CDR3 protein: CASSQEGQGEGTEAFF
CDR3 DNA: TGCGCCAGCAGCCAGGAAGGGCAGGGGGAGGGCACTGAAGCTTTCTTT

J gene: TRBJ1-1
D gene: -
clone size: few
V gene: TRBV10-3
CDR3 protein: CAISSPSRTTEAFF
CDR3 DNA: TGTGCCATCAGCTCCCCCAGTAGGACGACTGAAGCTTTCTTT

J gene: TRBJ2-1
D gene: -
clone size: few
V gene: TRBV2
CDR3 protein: CASSVYLGNEQFF
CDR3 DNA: TGTGCCAGCAGTGTTTACCTGGGGAATGAGCAGTTCTTC

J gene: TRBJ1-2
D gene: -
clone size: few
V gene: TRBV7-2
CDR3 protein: CASRTGFGYTF
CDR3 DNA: TGTGCCAGCAGGACAGGTTTTGGCTACACCTTC

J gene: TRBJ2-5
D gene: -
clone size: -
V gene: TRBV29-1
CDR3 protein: CSVLDGKQETQYF
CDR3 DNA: TGCAGCGTTCTCGACGGAAAACAAGAGACCCAGTACTTC

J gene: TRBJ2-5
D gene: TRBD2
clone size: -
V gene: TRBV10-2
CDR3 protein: CASSDGGGGAEETQYF
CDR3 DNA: TGCGCCAGCAGTGACGGGGGCGGGGGGGCGGAAGAGACCCAGTACTTC

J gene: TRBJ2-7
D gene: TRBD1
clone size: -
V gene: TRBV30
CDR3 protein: CAWSADRTGSNYEQYF
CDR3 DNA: TGTGCCTGGAGTGCGGACCGGACAGGGTCTAACTACGAGCAGTACTTC

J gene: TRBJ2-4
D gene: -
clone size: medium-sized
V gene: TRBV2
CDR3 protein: CASTRTGGEAKNIQYF
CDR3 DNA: TGTGCCAGCACCAGAACAGGGGGGGAAGCCAAAAACATTCAGTACTTC

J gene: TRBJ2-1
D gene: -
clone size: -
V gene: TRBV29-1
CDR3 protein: CTLRNLASNEQFF
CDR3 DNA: TGCACCCTTAGAAATCTAGCATCCAATGAGCAGTTCTTC

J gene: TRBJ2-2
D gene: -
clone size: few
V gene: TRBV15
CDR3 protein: CATSSLSGRTHTGELFF
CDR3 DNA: TGTGCCACCAGCAGCCTCTCGGGGCGGACCCACACCGGGGAGCTGTTTTTT

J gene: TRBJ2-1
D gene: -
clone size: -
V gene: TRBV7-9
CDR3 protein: CASSLSRGSYNEQFF
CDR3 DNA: TGTGCCAGCAGCTTATCACGAGGCTCCTACAATGAGCAGTTCTTC

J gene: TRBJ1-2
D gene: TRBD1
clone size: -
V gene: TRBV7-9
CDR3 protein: CASSRDRGNYGYTF
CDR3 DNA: TGTGCCAGCAGCCGGGACAGGGGCAACTATGGCTACACCTTC

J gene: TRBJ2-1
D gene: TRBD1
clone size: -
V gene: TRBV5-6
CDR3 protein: CASSSGQGVTYNEQFF
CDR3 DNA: TGTGCCAGCAGCTCCGGACAGGGGGTGACCTACAATGAGCAGTTCTTC